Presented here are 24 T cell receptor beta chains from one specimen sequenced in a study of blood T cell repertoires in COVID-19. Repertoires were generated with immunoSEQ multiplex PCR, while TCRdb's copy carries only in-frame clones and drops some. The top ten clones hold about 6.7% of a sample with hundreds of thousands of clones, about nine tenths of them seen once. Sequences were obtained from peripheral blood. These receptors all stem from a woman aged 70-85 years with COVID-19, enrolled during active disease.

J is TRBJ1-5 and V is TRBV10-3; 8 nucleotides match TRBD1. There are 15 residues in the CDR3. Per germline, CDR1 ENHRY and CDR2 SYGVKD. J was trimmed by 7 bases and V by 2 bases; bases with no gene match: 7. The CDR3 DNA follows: TGTGCCATCAGTGAGGGGCAGGGGGCATGGCAGCCCCAGCATTTT. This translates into CAISEGQGAWQPQHF.

The CDR3 DNA is TGTGCCAGCAGCGTCAGTGTCCTCAACCAAGAGACCCAGTACTTC. Its protein is CASSVSVLNQETQYF. The chain carries TRBV7-6 and TRBJ2-5; the D is unclear. There are 15 residues in the CDR3. V lost 5 bases, J lost 0 bases, and 13 bases lay in between. CDR1 and CDR2 from the germline V gene are SGHVS and FNYEAQ.

CDR3 sequence (DNA): TGTGCCAGCAGCTTCGAACAGCAGGGGCACTATGGCTACACCTTC. It encodes CASSFEQQGHYGYTF. The gene calls are TRBV5-4 and TRBJ1-2, with D possibly being TRBD1 (6 bases). Trimming left V 2 bases short and J 3 bases short, with 14 bases between. This CDR3 is built from 15 residues. The germline V gene has CDR1 SGHNT and CDR2 YYREEE (reference sequence).

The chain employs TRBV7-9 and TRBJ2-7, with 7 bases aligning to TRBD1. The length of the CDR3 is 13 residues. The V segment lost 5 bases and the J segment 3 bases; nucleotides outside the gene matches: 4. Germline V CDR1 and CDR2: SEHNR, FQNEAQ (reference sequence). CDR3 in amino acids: CASSNRDSYEQYF. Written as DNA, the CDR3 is TGTGCCAGCAGCAACCGGGACAGCTACGAGCAGTACTTC.

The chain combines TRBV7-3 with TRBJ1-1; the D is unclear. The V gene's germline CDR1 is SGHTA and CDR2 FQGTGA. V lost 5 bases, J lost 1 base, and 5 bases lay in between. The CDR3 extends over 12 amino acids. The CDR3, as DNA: TGTGCCAGCAGCGGAGGGAACACTGAAGCTTTCTTT. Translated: CASSGGNTEAFF. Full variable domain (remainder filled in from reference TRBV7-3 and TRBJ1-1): GAGVSQTPSNKVTEKGKYVELRCDPISGHTALYWYRQSLGQGPEFLIYFQGTGAADDSGLPNDRFFAVRPEGSVSTLKIQRTERGDSAVYLCASSGGNTEAFFGQGTRLTVV.

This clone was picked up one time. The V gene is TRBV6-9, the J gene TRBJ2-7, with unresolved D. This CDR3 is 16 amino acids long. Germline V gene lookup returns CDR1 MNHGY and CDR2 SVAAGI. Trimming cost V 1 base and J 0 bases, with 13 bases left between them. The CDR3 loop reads CASSYLASHSSYEQYF. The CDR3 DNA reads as TGTGCCAGCAGTTATTTAGCCAGTCATAGCTCCTACGAGCAGTACTTC.

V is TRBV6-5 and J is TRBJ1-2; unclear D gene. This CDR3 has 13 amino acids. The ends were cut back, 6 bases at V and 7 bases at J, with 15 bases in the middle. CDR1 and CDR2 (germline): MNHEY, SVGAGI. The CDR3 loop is CASSQPSGLGYTF. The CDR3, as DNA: TGTGCCAGCAGCCAACCCTCCGGACTTGGCTACACCTTC.

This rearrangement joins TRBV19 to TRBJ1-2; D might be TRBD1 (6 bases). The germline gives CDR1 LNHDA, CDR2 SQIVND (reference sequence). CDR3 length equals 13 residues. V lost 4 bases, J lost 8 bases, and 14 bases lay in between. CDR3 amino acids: CASSRRHREGYTF. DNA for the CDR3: TGTGCCAGTAGTAGACGACACAGGGAGGGCTACACCTTC.

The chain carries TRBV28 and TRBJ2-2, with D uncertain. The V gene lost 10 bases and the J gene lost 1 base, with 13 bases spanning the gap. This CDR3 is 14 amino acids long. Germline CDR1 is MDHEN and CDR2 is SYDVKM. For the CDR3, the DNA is TGTGCCACCCTGAGGCAGCTGAACACCGGGGAGCTGTTTTTT. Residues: CATLRQLNTGELFF.

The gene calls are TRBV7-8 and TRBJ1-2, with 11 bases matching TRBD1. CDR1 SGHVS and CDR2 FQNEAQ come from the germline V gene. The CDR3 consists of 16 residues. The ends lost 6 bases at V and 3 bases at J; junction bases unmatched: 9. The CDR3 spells CASRPGQGASHYGYTF. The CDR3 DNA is TGTGCCAGCAGACCAGGACAGGGGGCTAGTCACTATGGCTACACCTTC.

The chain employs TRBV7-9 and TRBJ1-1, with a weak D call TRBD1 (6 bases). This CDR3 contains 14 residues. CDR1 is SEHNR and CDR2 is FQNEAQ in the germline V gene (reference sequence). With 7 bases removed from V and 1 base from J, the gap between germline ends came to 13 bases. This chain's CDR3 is CASTLDSKNTEAFF. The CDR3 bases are TGTGCCAGCACCCTGGACAGTAAGAACACTGAAGCTTTCTTT. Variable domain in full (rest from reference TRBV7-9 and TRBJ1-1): DTGVSQNPRHKITKRGQNVTFRCDPISEHNRLYWYRQTLGQGPEFLTYFQNEAQLEKSRLLSDRFSAERPKGSFSTLEIQRTEQGDSAMYLCASTLDSKNTEAFFGQGTRLTVV.

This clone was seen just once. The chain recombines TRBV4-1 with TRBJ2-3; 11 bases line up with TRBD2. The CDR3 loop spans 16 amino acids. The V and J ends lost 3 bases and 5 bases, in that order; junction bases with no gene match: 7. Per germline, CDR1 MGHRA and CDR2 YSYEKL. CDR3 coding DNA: TGCGCCAGCAGCCACAGGATAGCGGGGGGGCTAGATACGCAGTATTTT. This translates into CASSHRIAGGLDTQYF.

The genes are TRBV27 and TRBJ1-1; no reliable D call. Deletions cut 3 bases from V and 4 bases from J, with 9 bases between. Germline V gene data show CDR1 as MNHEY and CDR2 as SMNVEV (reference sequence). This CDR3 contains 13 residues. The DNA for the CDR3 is TGTGCCAGCAGTTTTGGGAGAGGCACTGAAGCTTTCTTT. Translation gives CASSFGRGTEAFF.

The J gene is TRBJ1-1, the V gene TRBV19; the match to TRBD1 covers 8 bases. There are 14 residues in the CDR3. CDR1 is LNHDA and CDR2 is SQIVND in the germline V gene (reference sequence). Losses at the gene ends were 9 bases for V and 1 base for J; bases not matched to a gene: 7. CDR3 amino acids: CARHAGGENTEAFF. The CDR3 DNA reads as TGTGCCAGACATGCAGGGGGCGAGAACACTGAAGCTTTCTTT.

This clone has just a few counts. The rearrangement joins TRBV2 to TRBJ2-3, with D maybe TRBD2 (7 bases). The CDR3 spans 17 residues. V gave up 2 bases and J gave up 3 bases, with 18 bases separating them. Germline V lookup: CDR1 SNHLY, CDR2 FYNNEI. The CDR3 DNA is TGTGCCAGCAGTGAAATGGGGGGGGCCTCAAGAACAGATACGCAGTATTTT. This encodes CASSEMGGASRTDTQYF.

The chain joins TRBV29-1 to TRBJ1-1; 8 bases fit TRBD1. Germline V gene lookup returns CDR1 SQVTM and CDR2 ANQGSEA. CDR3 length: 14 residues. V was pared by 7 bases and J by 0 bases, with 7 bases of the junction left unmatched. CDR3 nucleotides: TGCAGCGCGGAAGACAGGGGACTGAACACTGAAGCTTTCTTT. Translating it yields CSAEDRGLNTEAFF.

CDR3 loop: CASSQSERGTEAFF. CDR3 sequence (DNA): TGTGCCAGCAGCCAATCCGAAAGGGGCACCGAAGCTTTCTTT. This rearrangement joins TRBV3-1 (or the pseudogene TRBV3-2) to TRBJ1-1; D may be TRBD1 (5 bases). This CDR3 is built from 14 residues. V was clipped by 2 bases and J by 8 bases, with 15 bases between them. Germline V lookup: CDR1 LGHDT, CDR2 YNNKEL (reference sequence).

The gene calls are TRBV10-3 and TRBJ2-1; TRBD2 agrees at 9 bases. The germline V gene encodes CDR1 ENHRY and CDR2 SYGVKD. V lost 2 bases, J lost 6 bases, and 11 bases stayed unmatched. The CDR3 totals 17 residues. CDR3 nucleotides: TGTGCCATCAGTGAGAATAGCGGGGGACCCTTGTTCAATGAGCAGTTCTTC. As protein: CAISENSGGPLFNEQFF.

This CDR3 reads CATSPRTGGDEQYF. In DNA, the CDR3 is TGTGCCACCAGCCCTCGGACAGGGGGCGACGAGCAGTACTTC. This chain uses TRBV15 with TRBJ2-7; TRBD1 aligns across 11 bases. Germline V gene data show CDR1 as LNHNV and CDR2 as YYDKDF (reference sequence). The CDR3 runs 14 residues. V shed 5 bases and J 5 bases; nucleotides not matched to a gene: 5.

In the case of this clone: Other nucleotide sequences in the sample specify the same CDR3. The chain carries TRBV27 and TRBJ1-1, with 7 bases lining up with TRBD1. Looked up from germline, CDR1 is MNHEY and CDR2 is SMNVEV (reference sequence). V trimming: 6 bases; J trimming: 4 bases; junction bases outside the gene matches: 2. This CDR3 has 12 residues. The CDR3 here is CASRQGGTEAFF. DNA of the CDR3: TGTGCCAGCAGGCAGGGGGGCACTGAAGCTTTCTTT.

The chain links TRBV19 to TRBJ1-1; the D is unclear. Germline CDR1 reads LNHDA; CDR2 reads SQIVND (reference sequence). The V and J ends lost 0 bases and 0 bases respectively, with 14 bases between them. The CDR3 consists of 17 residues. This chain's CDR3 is CASSIDLGRGLNTEAFF. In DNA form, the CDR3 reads TGTGCCAGTAGTATAGATCTGGGAAGAGGGCTGAACACTGAAGCTTTCTTT.

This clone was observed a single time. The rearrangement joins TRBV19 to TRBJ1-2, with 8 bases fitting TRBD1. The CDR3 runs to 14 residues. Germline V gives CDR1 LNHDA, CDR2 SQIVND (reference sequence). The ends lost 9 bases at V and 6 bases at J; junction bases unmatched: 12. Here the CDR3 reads CASAFTGGLDGYTF. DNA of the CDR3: TGTGCCAGCGCCTTTACAGGGGGACTCGATGGCTACACCTTC.

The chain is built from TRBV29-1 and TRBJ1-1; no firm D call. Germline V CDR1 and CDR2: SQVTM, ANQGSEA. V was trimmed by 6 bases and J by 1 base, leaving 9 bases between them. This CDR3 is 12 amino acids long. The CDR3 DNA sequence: TGCAGCGTCCGGCGGGGGAACACTGAAGCTTTCTTT. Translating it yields CSVRRGNTEAFF.

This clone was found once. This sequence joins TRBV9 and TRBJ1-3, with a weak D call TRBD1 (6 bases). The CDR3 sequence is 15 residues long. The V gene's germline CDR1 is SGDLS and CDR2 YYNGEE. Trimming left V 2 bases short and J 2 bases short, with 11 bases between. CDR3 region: CASSVRDNPGNTIYF. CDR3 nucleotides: TGTGCCAGCAGCGTCCGGGACAACCCTGGAAACACCATATATTTT.